Listed here is a single TCR beta chain. What it binds is not known. TCRdb keeps only in-frame clones here, not all; method: immunoSEQ multiplex PCR. This table holds about 130,000 clones, around four fifths found once. This sample was included in a study of cytotoxic CD8 clonotypes in ibrutinib-treated CLL. Broader study findings: Ibrutinib response saw clonality rise, and progression saw it return toward baseline.

Per the germline V gene, CDR1 is SGDLS and CDR2 is YYNGEE. The length of the CDR3 is 17 residues. V was pared by 4 bases and J by 5 bases, with 14 bases of the junction left unmatched. The chain couples TRBV9 to TRBJ1-1, with 10 bases matching TRBD1. The receptor's source is a human donor with chronic lymphocytic leukemia. The sample was PBMCs, taken after 24 months of ibrutinib treatment. The CDR3 region has the DNA TGTGCCAGCAGCCCCCACAGGACAGGGGGTACTCTTACTGAAGCTTTCTTT. Amino acid sequence: CASSPHRTGGTLTEAFF.